Each of the 7 T cell receptor beta chains below was sequenced from the same sample in a study of blood T cells in healthy people across ages. A sample-barcoded 5' primer and a J-beta primer mix were used in a second PCR of about 6 to 12 cycles. MiXCR, run by TCRdb on the 5' RACE reads, gives a single entry per CDR3 protein. The sample comprises about 720,000 distinct CDR3 sequences, over 20% of which are singletons, and less than 25% rests with the top ten. The sample comprised blood. These receptor sequences come from a man in his 70s in good health.

This clonotype was observed a single time. J is TRBJ2-7 and V is TRBV12-3 or TRBV12-4; 8 nucleotides align to TRBD1. V lost 6 bases and J lost 1; bases outside the gene matches: 5. The length of the CDR3 is 14 residues. The CDR3 bases are TGTGCCAGCAGCCAAGACAGGGGATCCTACGAGCAGTACGTC. Amino acid sequence: CASSQDRGSYEQYV.

This chain links TRBV12-3 or TRBV12-4 with TRBJ2-5; D possibly corresponds to TRBD1 (6 bases). Trimming shortened V by 5 bases and J by 0 bases, and 19 bases separated the two germline ends. CDR3 length equals 17 residues. CDR3 sequence (DNA): TGTGCCAGCAGTCCGCAAGGGGGACCTTTGTACCAAGAGACCCAGTACTTC. Translating it yields CASSPQGGPLYQETQYF.

This clonotype was recorded at least ten times. The chain uses TRBV5-6 and TRBJ2-5; D gene ambiguous. Trimming removed 1 base from V and 6 bases from J, with 10 bases in between. The germline V gene has CDR1 SGHDT and CDR2 YYEEEE. This CDR3 has 13 residues. For the CDR3, the DNA is TGTGCCAGCAGCTTGAAGGTCGAACAGACCCAGTACTTC. Its translation is CASSLKVEQTQYF.

This clonotype was found a few times. The chain carries TRBV5-1 and TRBJ2-5; 14 nucleotides match TRBD2. CDR3 length: 17 amino acids. V lost 4 bases, J lost 4 bases, and 9 bases stayed unmatched. The germline gives CDR1 SGHRS, CDR2 YFSETQ. CDR3 nucleotides: TGCGCCAGCAGCACCGGGACTAGCGGGGGCTGGGGAGAGACCCAGTACTTC. As protein: CASSTGTSGGWGETQYF.

This clonotype was seen a few times. The chain uses TRBV29-1 and TRBJ2-6; D is possibly TRBD1 (5 bases). CDR3 length equals 14 residues. V lost 2 bases and J 2 bases, leaving 7 bases between the germline ends. Germline-derived CDR1 and CDR2 are SQVTM and ANQGSEA. The CDR3 spells CSVEQGPGANVLTF. The CDR3 nucleotides are TGCAGCGTTGAACAGGGCCCTGGGGCCAACGTCCTGACTTTC.

A few counts support this clonotype. The J gene is TRBJ2-1, the V gene TRBV12-3 or TRBV12-4; D may be TRBD2 (5 bases). This CDR3 is 15 amino acids long. Trimming shortened V by 6 bases and J by 4 bases, and 16 bases separated the two germline ends. The CDR3 nucleotides read TGTGCCAGCAGCTTCCGAGGCGGGTATTACAATGAGCAGTTCTTC. Protein product: CASSFRGGYYNEQFF.

The chain carries TRBV13 and TRBJ2-2; no clear D gene. The CDR3 is made up of 13 amino acids. With 5 bases removed from V and 6 bases from J, the gap between germline ends came to 10 bases. Looked up from germline, CDR1 is PRHDT and CDR2 is FYEKMQ (reference sequence). CDR3 nucleotide sequence: TGTGCCAGCAGCCGTGAACCTGCCGGGGAGCTGTTTTTT. This sequence encodes CASSREPAGELFF. Looking up the rest from reference TRBV13 and TRBJ2-2 gives the full variable domain: AAGVIQSPRHLIKEKRETATLKCYPIPRHDTVYWYQQGPGQDPQFLISFYEKMQSDKGSIPDRFSAQQFSDYHSELNMSSLELGDSALYFCASSREPAGELFFGEGSRLTVL.